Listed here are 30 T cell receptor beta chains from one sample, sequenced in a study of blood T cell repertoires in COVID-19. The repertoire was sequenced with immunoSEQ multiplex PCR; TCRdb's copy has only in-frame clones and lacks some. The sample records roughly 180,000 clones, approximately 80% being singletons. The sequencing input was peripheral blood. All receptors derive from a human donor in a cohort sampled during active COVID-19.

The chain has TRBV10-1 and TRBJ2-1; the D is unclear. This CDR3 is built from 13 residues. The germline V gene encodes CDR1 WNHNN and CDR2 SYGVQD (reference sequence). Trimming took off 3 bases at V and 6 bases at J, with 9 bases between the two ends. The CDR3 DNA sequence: TGCGCCAGCAGTGATCCCTCAGTCAATGAGCAGTTCTTC. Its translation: CASSDPSVNEQFF.

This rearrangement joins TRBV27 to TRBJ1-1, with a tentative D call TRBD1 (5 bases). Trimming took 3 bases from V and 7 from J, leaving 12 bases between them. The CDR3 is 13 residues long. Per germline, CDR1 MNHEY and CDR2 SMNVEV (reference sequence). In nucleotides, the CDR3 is TGTGCCAGCAGTTTCGCAGGGAGGGGTGAAGCTTTCTTT. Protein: CASSFAGRGEAFF.

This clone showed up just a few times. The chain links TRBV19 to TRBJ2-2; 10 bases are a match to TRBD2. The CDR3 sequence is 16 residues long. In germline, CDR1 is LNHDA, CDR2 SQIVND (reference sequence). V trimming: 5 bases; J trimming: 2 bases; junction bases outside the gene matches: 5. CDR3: CASSPWTSGNTGELFF. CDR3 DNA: TGTGCCAGTAGTCCCTGGACTAGCGGAAACACCGGGGAGCTGTTTTTT.

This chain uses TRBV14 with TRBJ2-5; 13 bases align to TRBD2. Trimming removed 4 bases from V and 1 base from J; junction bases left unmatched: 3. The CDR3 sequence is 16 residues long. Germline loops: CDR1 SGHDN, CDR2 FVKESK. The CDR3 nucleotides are TGTGCCAGCAGCCTGGGACTAGCGGGAAGCCAAGAGACCCAGTACTTC. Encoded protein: CASSLGLAGSQETQYF.

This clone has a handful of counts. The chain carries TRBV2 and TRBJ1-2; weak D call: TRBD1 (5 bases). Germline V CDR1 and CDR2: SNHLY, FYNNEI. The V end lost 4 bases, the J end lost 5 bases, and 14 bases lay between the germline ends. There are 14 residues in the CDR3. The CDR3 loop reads CASSVLGEGYGYTF. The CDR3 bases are TGTGCCAGCAGTGTGTTGGGGGAGGGGTATGGCTACACCTTC.

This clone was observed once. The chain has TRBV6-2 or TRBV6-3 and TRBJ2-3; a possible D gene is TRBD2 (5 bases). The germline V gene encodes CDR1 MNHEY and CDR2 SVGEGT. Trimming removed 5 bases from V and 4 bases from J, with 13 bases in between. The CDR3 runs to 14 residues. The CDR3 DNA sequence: TGTGCCAGCAGTACCAGCGGAGCTGCAGATACGCAGTATTTT. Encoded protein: CASSTSGAADTQYF.

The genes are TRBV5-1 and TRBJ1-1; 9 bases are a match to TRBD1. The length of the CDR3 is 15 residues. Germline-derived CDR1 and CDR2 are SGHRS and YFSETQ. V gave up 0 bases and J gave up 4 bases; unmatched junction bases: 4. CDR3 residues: CASSLGQGVFTEAFF. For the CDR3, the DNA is TGCGCCAGCAGCTTGGGACAGGGGGTCTTCACTGAAGCTTTCTTT.

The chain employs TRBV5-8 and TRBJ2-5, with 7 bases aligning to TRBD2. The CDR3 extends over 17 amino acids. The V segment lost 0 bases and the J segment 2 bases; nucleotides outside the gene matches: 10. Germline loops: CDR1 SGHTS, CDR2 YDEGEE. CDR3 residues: CASSLDGTGGSQETQYF. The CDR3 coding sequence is TGTGCCAGCAGCTTGGATGGTACCGGGGGGTCACAAGAGACCCAGTACTTC.

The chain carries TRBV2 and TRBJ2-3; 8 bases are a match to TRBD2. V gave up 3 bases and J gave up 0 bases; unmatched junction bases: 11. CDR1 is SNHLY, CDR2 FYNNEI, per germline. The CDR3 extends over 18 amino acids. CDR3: CASSDIRGSSGSTDTQYF. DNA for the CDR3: TGTGCCAGCAGTGACATCCGGGGGTCTAGCGGGAGCACAGATACGCAGTATTTT. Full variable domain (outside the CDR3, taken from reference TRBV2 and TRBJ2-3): EPEVTQTPSHQVTQMGQEVILRCVPISNHLYFYWYRQILGQKVEFLVSFYNNEISEKSEIFDDQFSVERPDGSNFTLKIRSTKLEDSAMYFCASSDIRGSSGSTDTQYFGPGTRLTVL.

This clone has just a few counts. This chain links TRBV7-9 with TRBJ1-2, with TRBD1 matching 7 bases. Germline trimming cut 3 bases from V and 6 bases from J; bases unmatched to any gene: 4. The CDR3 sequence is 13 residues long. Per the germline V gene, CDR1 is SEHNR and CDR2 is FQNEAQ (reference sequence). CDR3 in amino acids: CASSFTGEDGYTF. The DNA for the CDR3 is TGTGCCAGCAGCTTCACAGGGGAGGATGGCTACACCTTC.

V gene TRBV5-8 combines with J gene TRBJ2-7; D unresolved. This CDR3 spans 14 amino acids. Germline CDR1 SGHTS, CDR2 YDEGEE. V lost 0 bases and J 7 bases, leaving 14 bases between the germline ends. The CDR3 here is CASSLVIRGREQYF. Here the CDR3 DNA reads TGTGCCAGCAGCTTGGTGATTCGAGGAAGGGAGCAGTACTTC. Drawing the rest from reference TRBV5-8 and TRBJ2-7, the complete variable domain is EAGVTQSPTHLIKTRGQQATLRCSPISGHTSVYWYQQALGLGLQFLLWYDEGEERNRGNFPPRFSGRQFPNYSSELNVNALELEDSALYLCASSLVIRGREQYFGPGTRLTVT.

The CDR3 DNA is TGCGCCAGCAGCTTGGCCGACAGGGGTAACACTGAAGCTTTCTTT. As protein: CASSLADRGNTEAFF. The chain recombines TRBV5-1 with TRBJ1-1; 8 bases agree with TRBD1. There are 15 residues in the CDR3. CDR1 and CDR2 from the germline V gene are SGHRS and YFSETQ. With V trimmed by 0 bases and J by 2 bases, 3 bases remained unmatched.

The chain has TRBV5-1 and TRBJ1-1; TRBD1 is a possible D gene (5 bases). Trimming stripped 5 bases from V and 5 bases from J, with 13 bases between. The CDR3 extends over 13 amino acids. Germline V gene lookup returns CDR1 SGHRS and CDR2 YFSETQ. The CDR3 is CASRPPSGTEAFF. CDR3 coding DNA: TGCGCCAGCAGACCTCCTTCAGGGACTGAAGCTTTCTTT.

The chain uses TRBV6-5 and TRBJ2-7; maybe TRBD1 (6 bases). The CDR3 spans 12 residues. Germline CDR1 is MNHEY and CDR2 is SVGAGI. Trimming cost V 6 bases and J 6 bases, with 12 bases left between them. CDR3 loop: CASSPQGTEQYF. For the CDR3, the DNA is TGTGCCAGCAGCCCACAGGGAACCGAGCAGTACTTC.

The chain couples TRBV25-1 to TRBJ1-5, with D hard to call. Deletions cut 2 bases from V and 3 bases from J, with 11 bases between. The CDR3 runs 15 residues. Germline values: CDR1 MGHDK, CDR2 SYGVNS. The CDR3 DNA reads TGTGCCAGCAGTGAAGCGGGTAGGAACAATCAGCCCCAGCATTTT. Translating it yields CASSEAGRNNQPQHF.

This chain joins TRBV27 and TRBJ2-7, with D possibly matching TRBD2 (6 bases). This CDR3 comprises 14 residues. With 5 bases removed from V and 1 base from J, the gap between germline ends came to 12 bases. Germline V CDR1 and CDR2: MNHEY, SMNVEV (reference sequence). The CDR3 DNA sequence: TGTGCCAGCAGTCGGGGAGGTCTGTCCTACGAGCAGTACTTC. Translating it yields CASSRGGLSYEQYF.

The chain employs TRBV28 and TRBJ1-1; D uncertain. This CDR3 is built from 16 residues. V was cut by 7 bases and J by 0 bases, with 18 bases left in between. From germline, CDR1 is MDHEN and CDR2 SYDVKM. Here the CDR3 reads CASKLIGEGMNTEAFF. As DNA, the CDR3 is TGTGCCAGCAAACTAATCGGGGAAGGCATGAACACTGAAGCTTTCTTT.

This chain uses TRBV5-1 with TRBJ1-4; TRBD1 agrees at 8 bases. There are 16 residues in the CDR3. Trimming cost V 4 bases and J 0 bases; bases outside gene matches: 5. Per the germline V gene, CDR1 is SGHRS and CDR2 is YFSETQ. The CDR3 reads CASSIGQGTTNEKLFF. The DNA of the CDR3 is TGCGCCAGCAGCATAGGACAGGGCACAACTAATGAAAAACTGTTTTTT.

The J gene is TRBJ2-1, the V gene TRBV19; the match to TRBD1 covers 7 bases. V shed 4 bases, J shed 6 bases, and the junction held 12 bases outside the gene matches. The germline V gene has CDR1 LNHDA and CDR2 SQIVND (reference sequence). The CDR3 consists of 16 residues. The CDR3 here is CASSSRDSFRPNEQFF. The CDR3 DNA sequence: TGTGCCAGTAGTAGCCGGGACAGCTTTCGGCCCAATGAGCAGTTCTTC.

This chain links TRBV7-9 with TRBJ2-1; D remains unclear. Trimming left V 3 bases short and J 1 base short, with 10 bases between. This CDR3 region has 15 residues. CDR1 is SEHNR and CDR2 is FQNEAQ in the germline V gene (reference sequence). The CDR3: CASSLILPSYNEQFF. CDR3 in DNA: TGTGCCAGCAGCTTGATACTGCCTTCCTACAATGAGCAGTTCTTC.

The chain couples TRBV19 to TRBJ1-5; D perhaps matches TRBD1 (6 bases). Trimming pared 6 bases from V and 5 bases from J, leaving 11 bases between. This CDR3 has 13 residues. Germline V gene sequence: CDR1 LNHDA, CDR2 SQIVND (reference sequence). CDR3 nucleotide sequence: TGTGCCAGTAGGGAACAGGGTTATCAGCCCCAGCATTTT. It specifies CASREQGYQPQHF.

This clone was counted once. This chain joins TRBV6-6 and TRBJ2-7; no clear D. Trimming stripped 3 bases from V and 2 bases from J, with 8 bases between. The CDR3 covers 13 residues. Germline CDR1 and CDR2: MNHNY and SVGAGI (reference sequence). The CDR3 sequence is CASSYSSTYEQYF. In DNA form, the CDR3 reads TGTGCCAGCAGTTATAGTTCTACCTACGAGCAGTACTTC.

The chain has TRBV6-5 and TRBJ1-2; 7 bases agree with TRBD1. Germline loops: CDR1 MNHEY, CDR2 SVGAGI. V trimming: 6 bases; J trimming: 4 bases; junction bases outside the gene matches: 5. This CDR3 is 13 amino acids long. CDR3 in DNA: TGTGCCAGCAGGCGACAGGGAGGCTATGGCTACACCTTC. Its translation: CASRRQGGYGYTF.

CDR3 DNA: TGTGCCAGCAGTGAATCTGGTAGGTCTAGCGGTACCTACGAGCAGTACTTC. This gives the protein CASSESGRSSGTYEQYF. The chain couples TRBV25-1 to TRBJ2-7; 7 nucleotides line up with TRBD2. CDR3 size: 17 residues. V lost 1 base and J lost 2; bases outside the gene matches: 11. Germline V lookup: CDR1 MGHDK, CDR2 SYGVNS.

The chain's CDR3 is CASSQGQGDNQPQHF. The DNA for the CDR3 is TGCGCCAGCAGCCAAGGACAGGGCGACAATCAGCCCCAGCATTTT. The chain recombines TRBV4-1 with TRBJ1-5, with 7 bases lining up with TRBD1. CDR1 MGHRA and CDR2 YSYEKL come from the germline V gene. Trimming cost V 1 base and J 3 bases; bases outside gene matches: 3. The CDR3 is 15 residues long.

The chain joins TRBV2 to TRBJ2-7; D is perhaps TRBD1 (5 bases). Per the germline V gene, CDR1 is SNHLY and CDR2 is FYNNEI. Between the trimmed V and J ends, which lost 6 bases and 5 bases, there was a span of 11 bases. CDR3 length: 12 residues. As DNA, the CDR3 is TGTGCCAGCAGAACCACCAGGGACGAGCAGTACTTC. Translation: CASRTTRDEQYF.

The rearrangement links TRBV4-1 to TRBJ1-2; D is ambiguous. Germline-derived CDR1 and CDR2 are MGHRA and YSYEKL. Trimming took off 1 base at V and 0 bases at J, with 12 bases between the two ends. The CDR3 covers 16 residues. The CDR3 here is CASSQAEFLANYGYTF. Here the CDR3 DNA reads TGCGCCAGCAGCCAAGCCGAGTTCTTGGCTAACTATGGCTACACCTTC.

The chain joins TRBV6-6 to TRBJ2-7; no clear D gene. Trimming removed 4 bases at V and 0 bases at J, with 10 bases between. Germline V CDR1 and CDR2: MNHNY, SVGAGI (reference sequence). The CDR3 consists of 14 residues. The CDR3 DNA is TGTGCCAGCAGTTCAGCCGGGTCCTCCTACGAGCAGTACTTC. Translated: CASSSAGSSYEQYF.

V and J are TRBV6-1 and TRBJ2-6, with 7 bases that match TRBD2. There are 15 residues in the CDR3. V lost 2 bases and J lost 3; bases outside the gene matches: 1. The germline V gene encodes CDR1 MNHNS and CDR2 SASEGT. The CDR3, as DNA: TGTGCCAGCAGTGAATGGGGGGGTGGGGCCAACGTCCTGACTTTC. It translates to CASSEWGGGANVLTF.

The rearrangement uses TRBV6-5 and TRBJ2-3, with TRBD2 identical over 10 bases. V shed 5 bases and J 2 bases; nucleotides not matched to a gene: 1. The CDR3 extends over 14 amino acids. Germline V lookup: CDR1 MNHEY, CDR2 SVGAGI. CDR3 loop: CASSSGGATDTQYF. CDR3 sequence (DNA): TGTGCCAGCAGTAGCGGGGGGGCCACAGATACGCAGTATTTT.